Shown below are 19 T cell receptor beta chains from a single sample sequenced in a study of blood T cell repertoires in COVID-19. The assay was immunoSEQ multiplex PCR, and TCRdb's table has in-frame clones only and misses some. The table shows fewer than 150,000 clones, with 81% occurring only once. The specimen sequenced was peripheral blood. The receptors derive from a man aged 50-59 years with acute or convalescent COVID-19.

The rearrangement links TRBV7-9 to TRBJ1-5; the D is unclear. Trimming shortened V by 2 bases and J by 2 bases, and 4 bases separated the two germline ends. Germline lookup yields CDR1 SEHNR and CDR2 FQNEAQ (reference sequence). The CDR3 length is 13 residues. The CDR3 DNA is TGTGCCAGCAGCTTATTCGGCAATCAGCCCCAGCATTTT. It translates to CASSLFGNQPQHF.

DNA of the CDR3: TGTGCCAGCAGTTCGGGACAAAGTAACTATGGCTACACCTTC. Protein: CASSSGQSNYGYTF. The chain carries TRBV2 and TRBJ1-2; the D gene is possibly TRBD1 (6 bases). The CDR3 is made up of 14 amino acids. V lost 5 bases to trimming and J lost 1 base, with 11 bases between them. Germline values: CDR1 SNHLY, CDR2 FYNNEI.

The chain uses TRBV21-1 and TRBJ2-7; the table's D call, TRBD2, has no DNA check behind it. TRBV21-1 is deemed a pseudogene. The CDR3 is 16 residues long. CDR3 protein: CASSKVSRGDHYEQYV. CDR3 coding DNA: TGTGCCAGCAGCAAAGTTTCGCGGGGGGACCACTACGAGCAGTACGTC.

The chain links TRBV5-6 to TRBJ1-2, with 9 bases that match TRBD1. Losses at the gene ends were 4 bases for V and 6 bases for J; bases not matched to a gene: 10. The CDR3 length is 15 residues. Germline lookup yields CDR1 SGHDT and CDR2 YYEEEE. CDR3 DNA: TGTGCCAGCAGCCCACAGGGGGCGATTTTGGATGGCTACACCTTC. Translating it yields CASSPQGAILDGYTF.

The chain employs TRBV19 and TRBJ1-6, with TRBD1 identical over 8 bases. The CDR3 is made up of 14 amino acids. V lost 6 bases and J lost 8; bases outside the gene matches: 6. Germline V gene lookup returns CDR1 LNHDA and CDR2 SQIVND (reference sequence). In nucleotides, the CDR3 is TGTGCCAGTAGGCCACAGGGGGTACATTCACCCCTCCACTTT. It is translated as CASRPQGVHSPLHF.

CDR3 loop: CASSGTGRTGNTIYF. The CDR3 bases are TGTGCCAGCAGTGGTACTGGGCGTACTGGAAACACCATATATTTT. The genes are TRBV2 and TRBJ1-3; the D is unclear. The V gene's germline CDR1 is SNHLY and CDR2 FYNNEI. Trimming cost V 4 bases and J 2 bases, with 12 bases left between them. The CDR3 contains 15 residues.

The chain uses TRBV15 and TRBJ2-3; a possible D gene is TRBD1 (6 bases). The CDR3 spans 14 residues. Germline V gene lookup returns CDR1 LNHNV and CDR2 YYDKDF (reference sequence). The V gene lost 5 bases and the J gene lost 4 bases, with 13 bases spanning the gap. CDR3 coding DNA: TGTGCCACCAGCTCCTTCCGACAGGCAGATACGCAGTATTTT. Translated: CATSSFRQADTQYF.

This clone has a handful of counts. The chain couples TRBV18 to TRBJ2-7; D is possibly TRBD1 (6 bases). The CDR3 covers 15 residues. Germline loops: CDR1 KGHSH, CDR2 LQKENI. Trimming cost V 0 bases and J 2 bases, with 11 bases left between them. CDR3 DNA: TGTGCCAGCTCACCACCGTCCAGGGGCACCTACGAGCAGTACTTC. It translates to CASSPPSRGTYEQYF.

The J gene is TRBJ1-2, the V gene TRBV29-1; D remains unclear. The CDR3 contains 13 residues. V was trimmed by 3 bases and J by 4 bases, leaving 12 bases between them. Germline V gene lookup returns CDR1 SQVTM and CDR2 ANQGSEA. For the CDR3, the DNA is TGCAGCGTTGACAGCCTAAGAGGCTATGGCTACACCTTC. Translated: CSVDSLRGYGYTF.

The chain joins TRBV12-3 or TRBV12-4 to TRBJ1-2; D is unresolved. V lost 1 base, J lost 4 bases, and 7 bases lay in between. This CDR3 region has 13 residues. Here the CDR3 reads CASSLDSFYGYTF. The CDR3 DNA is TGTGCCAGCAGTTTAGATTCGTTCTATGGCTACACCTTC.

The chain couples TRBV19 to TRBJ1-2, with 9 bases aligning to TRBD1. V gave up 3 bases and J gave up 8 bases; unmatched junction bases: 10. CDR1 LNHDA and CDR2 SQIVND come from the germline V gene (reference sequence). This CDR3 comprises 15 residues. The CDR3 sequence is CASSIPLTGGEGYTF. CDR3 in DNA: TGTGCCAGTAGTATTCCCCTGACAGGGGGAGAAGGCTACACCTTC.

This chain joins TRBV4-2 and TRBJ2-7; a possible D gene is TRBD2 (5 bases). The CDR3 sequence is 15 residues long. Trimming shortened V by 0 bases and J by 0 bases, and 9 bases separated the two germline ends. The germline V gene has CDR1 LGHNA and CDR2 YNFKEQ. The CDR3 spells CASSQEVGDSYEQYF. The CDR3 DNA follows: TGTGCCAGCAGCCAAGAGGTGGGAGACTCCTACGAGCAGTACTTC.

Remarks on this clone: In the same sample, other DNA sequences code for this CDR3. The chain combines TRBV9 with TRBJ2-2; 7 bases agree with TRBD1. Losses at the gene ends were 4 bases for V and 2 bases for J; bases not matched to a gene: 8. The CDR3 sequence is 16 residues long. Germline V gene sequence: CDR1 SGDLS, CDR2 YYNGEE. The DNA of the CDR3 is TGTGCCAGCAGCCTAAGACAGGGCCCTAACACCGGGGAGCTGTTTTTT. The encoded protein is CASSLRQGPNTGELFF.

The chain employs TRBV6-5 and TRBJ1-5, with unresolved D. V dropped 0 bases and J dropped 7 bases, with 13 bases sitting between them. There are 15 residues in the CDR3. The germline V gene has CDR1 MNHEY and CDR2 SVGAGI. CDR3 loop: CASSYSLQSGQPQHF. DNA of the CDR3: TGTGCCAGCAGTTACTCGTTACAGTCGGGGCAGCCCCAGCATTTT.

J is TRBJ2-7 and V is TRBV10-1; 7 positions agree with TRBD1. The V and J ends lost 5 bases and 4 bases, in that order; junction bases with no gene match: 5. CDR1 and CDR2 from the germline V gene are WNHNN and SYGVQD (reference sequence). The CDR3 runs to 13 residues. In DNA, the CDR3 is TGCGCCAGCAGTCGTGGGACAGTATACGAGCAGTACTTC. Amino acids: CASSRGTVYEQYF.

The rearrangement uses TRBV5-1 and TRBJ2-7, with TRBD2 matching over 12 bases. The CDR3 is 15 residues long. Trimming took 3 bases from V and 6 from J; bases not matched to a gene: 7. Germline V lookup: CDR1 SGHRS, CDR2 YFSETQ. This chain's CDR3 is CASSSLTSGGSEQYF. The CDR3 coding sequence is TGCGCCAGCAGCTCGTTGACTAGCGGGGGCTCCGAGCAGTACTTC.

This chain links TRBV4-2 with TRBJ2-1; D gene unclear. The CDR3 runs to 13 residues. Trimming stripped 2 bases from V and 1 base from J, with 3 bases between. Per germline, CDR1 LGHNA and CDR2 YNFKEQ. CDR3 protein: CASSQQSYNEQFF. DNA of the CDR3: TGTGCCAGCAGCCAACAATCCTACAATGAGCAGTTCTTC.

This chain joins TRBV25-1 and TRBJ2-5; the D gene is possibly TRBD2 (6 bases). The CDR3 totals 12 residues. Germline CDR1 MGHDK, CDR2 SYGVNS. Trimming pared 7 bases from V and 5 bases from J, leaving 11 bases between. In DNA, the CDR3 is TGTGCCAGCAACGCAGGAGGGGAGACCCAGTACTTC. Encoded protein: CASNAGGETQYF. The entire variable domain, with the rest obtained from reference TRBV25-1 and TRBJ2-5, is as follows: EADIYQTPRYLVIGTGKKITLECSQTMGHDKMYWYQQDPGMELHLIHYSYGVNSTEKGDLSSESTVSRIRTEHFPLTLESARPSHTSQYLCASNAGGETQYFGPGTRLLVL.

This clone was counted between two and nine times. This chain links TRBV3-1 (or the pseudogene TRBV3-2) with TRBJ1-4; D remains ambiguous. Germline V gives CDR1 LGHDT, CDR2 YNNKEL (reference sequence). V was shortened by 2 bases and J by 4 bases, with 2 bases between the two germline ends. CDR3 length: 12 residues. Here the CDR3 DNA reads TGTGCCAGCAGCCAACTTAATGAAAAACTGTTTTTT. Translated: CASSQLNEKLFF.